A single sample gave rise to the 21 T cell receptor beta chains below, sequenced in a study of blood T cell repertoires in COVID-19. Sequencing used immunoSEQ multiplex PCR; TCRdb keeps in-frame clones, though not all of them. The data contain about 200,000 clones, 85% to 90% of them singletons. Material for sequencing was peripheral blood. All receptors derive from a woman aged 50 to 65 with acute or convalescent COVID-19.

The table lists this clone with a few counts. This chain connects TRBV19 to TRBJ2-7, with 12 bases fitting TRBD1. The V and J ends lost 7 bases and 6 bases, in that order; junction bases with no gene match: 10. CDR1 is LNHDA, CDR2 SQIVND, per germline (reference sequence). This CDR3 has 15 amino acids. The CDR3 spells CASTPGQGAKGEQYF. DNA for the CDR3: TGTGCCAGTACCCCGGGACAGGGGGCGAAGGGCGAGCAGTACTTC.

This clone was detected once. The V and J genes are TRBV29-1 and TRBJ1-2; 9 bases agree with TRBD1. After removal of 5 bases from V and 3 bases from J, the junction contained 10 bases not matched to a gene. The CDR3 is 15 amino acids. Germline V gene lookup returns CDR1 SQVTM and CDR2 ANQGSEA. The CDR3 region is CSVPPRDRVDYGYTF. The CDR3 region has the DNA TGCAGCGTTCCACCCCGGGACAGGGTAGACTATGGCTACACCTTC.

This chain links TRBV7-9 with TRBJ1-5; D unclear. The germline gives CDR1 SEHNR, CDR2 FQNEAQ (reference sequence). The CDR3 is made up of 14 amino acids. V lost 6 bases, J lost 0 bases, and 9 bases lay in between. As DNA, the CDR3 is TGTGCCAGCAGGCCGTCGGGTAGCAATCAGCCCCAGCATTTT. Protein product: CASRPSGSNQPQHF.

The rearrangement links TRBV4-3 to TRBJ2-1; 9 positions agree with TRBD2. J lost 0 bases, V lost 1 base, and 4 bases had no gene match. There are 17 residues in the CDR3. Germline CDR1 reads LGHNA; CDR2 reads YSLEER. The chain's CDR3 is CASSQATRGGSYNEQFF. In DNA, the CDR3 is TGCGCCAGCAGCCAAGCGACGCGGGGGGGCTCCTACAATGAGCAGTTCTTC.

This clone was seen only once. The J gene is TRBJ1-6, the V gene TRBV19; D might be TRBD1 (6 bases). Germline V gene lookup returns CDR1 LNHDA and CDR2 SQIVND (reference sequence). The CDR3 has 14 amino acids. V was clipped by 2 bases and J by 9 bases, with 11 bases between them. In DNA, the CDR3 is TGTGCCAGTAGTATATCCAGGGGTGGTTCACCCCTCCACTTT. Amino acids: CASSISRGGSPLHF.

The V call is TRBV9, the J call TRBJ2-5; TRBD2 matches 10 bases. V was pared by 0 bases and J by 4 bases, with 3 bases of the junction left unmatched. This CDR3 is built from 15 residues. Germline V CDR1 and CDR2: SGDLS, YYNGEE. The CDR3 bases are TGTGCCAGCAGCGTAGGGGTAGCGGGGGGAGAGACCCAGTACTTC. It codes for CASSVGVAGGETQYF.

This chain uses TRBV7-2 with TRBJ1-1, with D uncertain. The germline V and J ends were trimmed by 5 bases and 6 bases, with 13 bases remaining between them. The V gene's germline CDR1 is SGHTA and CDR2 FQGNSA. The CDR3 covers 13 residues. CDR3 DNA: TGTGCCAGCAGCCCCGGTCTATACGCTGAAGCTTTCTTT. Encoded protein: CASSPGLYAEAFF. Complete variable domain (other parts from reference TRBV7-2 and TRBJ1-1): GAGVSQSPSNKVTEKGKDVELRCDPISGHTALYWYRQSLGQGLEFLIYFQGNSAPDKSGLPSDRFSAERTGGSVSTLTIQRTQQEDSAVYLCASSPGLYAEAFFGQGTRLTVV.

The rearrangement uses TRBV6-5 and TRBJ2-1; 10 nucleotides line up with TRBD1. With 11 bases clipped from V and 2 bases from J, the junction kept 9 bases outside the gene matches. Per the germline V gene, CDR1 is MNHEY and CDR2 is SVGAGI. This CDR3 contains 15 residues. The CDR3 bases are TGTGCCGCCGGCCGTGGGACAGGGGCCTACAATGAGCAGTTCTTC. It translates to CAAGRGTGAYNEQFF.

This chain connects TRBV27 to TRBJ1-5, with 7 bases lining up with TRBD1. Germline V gene sequence: CDR1 MNHEY, CDR2 SMNVEV (reference sequence). The CDR3 contains 14 residues. V trimming: 8 bases; J trimming: 3 bases; junction bases outside the gene matches: 7. The CDR3 sequence is CASWGQPYNQPQHF. The CDR3 nucleotides read TGTGCCAGCTGGGGACAGCCATACAATCAGCCCCAGCATTTT.

The chain is built from TRBV11-2 and TRBJ2-5, with TRBD1 matching over 8 bases. The germline gives CDR1 SGHAT, CDR2 FQNNGV. The CDR3 runs 15 residues. V lost 4 bases and J lost 0; bases outside the gene matches: 4. CDR3 nucleotide sequence: TGTGCCAGCAGCTCGCGACAGGGGTACCAAGAGACCCAGTACTTC. Translated: CASSSRQGYQETQYF.

The V and J genes are TRBV24-1 and TRBJ1-2; 7 nucleotides agree with TRBD1. CDR1 and CDR2 (germline): KGHDR, SFDVKD. V dropped 11 bases and J dropped 6; count of bases not matched to a gene: 8. The CDR3 sequence is 12 residues long. CDR3 nucleotides: TGTGCCAGTCAGGGGGAAGGGAATGGCTACACCTTC. Translation gives CASQGEGNGYTF.

The V call is TRBV19, the J call TRBJ1-2; D is unresolved. CDR3 length: 12 amino acids. The V end was cut by 5 bases, the J end by 3 bases, with 7 bases between. In germline, CDR1 is LNHDA, CDR2 SQIVND (reference sequence). CDR3 sequence: CASSASYYGYTF. The CDR3 DNA reads TGTGCCAGTAGTGCGTCATACTATGGCTACACCTTC.

The CDR3 loop reads CASSQAGTGAWYGYTF. The CDR3 region has the DNA TGCGCCAGCAGCCAAGCCGGGACAGGGGCTTGGTATGGCTACACCTTC. The V call is TRBV4-1, the J call TRBJ1-2, with 10 bases identical to TRBD1. With 1 base clipped from V and 5 bases from J, the junction kept 7 bases outside the gene matches. Germline CDR1 is MGHRA and CDR2 is YSYEKL. The CDR3 has 16 amino acids.

This sequence joins TRBV3-1 (or the pseudogene TRBV3-2) and TRBJ2-5; possible D gene TRBD2, 8 bases. CDR1 and CDR2 (germline): LGHDT, YNNKEL (reference sequence). This CDR3 has 15 amino acids. Trimming pared 4 bases from V and 5 bases from J, leaving 17 bases between. For the CDR3, the DNA is TGTGCCAGCAGCCTCCGGGTAGCGGGACAGGAGACCCAGTACTTC. Protein sequence: CASSLRVAGQETQYF.

V is TRBV19 and J is TRBJ2-3; TRBD2 agrees at 7 bases. The ends lost 2 bases at V and 1 base at J; junction bases unmatched: 6. The CDR3 contains 16 residues. Germline V gives CDR1 LNHDA, CDR2 SQIVND (reference sequence). The CDR3 region has the DNA TGTGCCAGTAGTATACGGACTAGTTCTGGCACAGATACGCAGTATTTT. Its translation is CASSIRTSSGTDTQYF.

The genes are TRBV6-5 and TRBJ2-7, with 8 bases that match TRBD2. Germline assignment: CDR1 MNHEY and CDR2 SVGAGI. V dropped 6 bases and J dropped 8; count of bases not matched to a gene: 9. The CDR3 is 13 residues long. The CDR3 sequence: CASSLESGSQQYF. The CDR3 bases are TGTGCCAGCAGCCTTGAAAGCGGGAGCCAGCAGTACTTC.

V and J are TRBV6-5 and TRBJ1-3; the D gene is possibly TRBD1 (5 bases). V gave up 6 bases and J gave up 2 bases, with 14 bases separating them. This CDR3 is 15 amino acids long. The germline V gene encodes CDR1 MNHEY and CDR2 SVGAGI. The CDR3 DNA follows: TGTGCCAGCAGGTTGGGCGGGACGGCTGGAAACACCATATATTTT. Amino acids: CASRLGGTAGNTIYF.

The table lists this clone with a few counts. The chain carries TRBV7-9 and TRBJ1-2; the D gene is possibly TRBD1 (5 bases). The CDR3 sequence is 14 residues long. Trimming removed 6 bases from V and 3 bases from J, with 14 bases in between. CDR1 and CDR2 from the germline V gene are SEHNR and FQNEAQ (reference sequence). In nucleotides, the CDR3 is TGTGCCAGCAGAATAACCGGGGGGGACTATGGCTACACCTTC. Translating gives CASRITGGDYGYTF.

The chain joins TRBV7-7 to TRBJ2-3; 10 bases agree with TRBD2. Per germline, CDR1 SSHAT and CDR2 FNYEAQ (reference sequence). The CDR3 runs to 15 residues. J lost 4 bases, V lost 5 bases, and 6 bases had no gene match. CDR3 nucleotide sequence: TGTGCCAGCAGCCCCGGGACTAGCGTAGCAGATACGCAGTATTTT. Encoded protein: CASSPGTSVADTQYF.

This sequence joins TRBV3-1 (or the pseudogene TRBV3-2) and TRBJ2-7, with a tentative D call TRBD1 (6 bases). Germline CDR1 and CDR2: LGHDT and YNNKEL (reference sequence). Trimming removed 6 bases from V and 5 bases from J, with 14 bases in between. CDR3 length equals 13 residues. Here the CDR3 reads CASSLQTGHEQYF. The CDR3 DNA reads TGTGCCAGCAGTCTTCAGACAGGCCACGAGCAGTACTTC.

This clone was recorded a few times. CDR3: CAWGYQGDQPQHF. Here the CDR3 DNA reads TGTGCCTGGGGCTATCAGGGGGATCAGCCCCAGCATTTT. This sequence joins TRBV30 and TRBJ1-5, with 7 bases matching TRBD1. CDR3 length: 13 residues. V was clipped by 5 bases and J by 5 bases; unmatched bases: 6. Looked up from germline, CDR1 is GTSNPN and CDR2 is SVGIG (reference sequence).